This T cell receptor beta chain was sequenced for a study of cytomegalovirus exposure and HLA in healthy donors. Primers included in the PCR were 60 Vbeta and 13 Jbeta primers. Sequenced by immunoSEQ multiplex PCR; TCRdb stores in-frame clones only, minus some. The sample yields 95,000 to 150,000 clones, over 70% seen once. Whole-study results and caveats: The study labeled about 160 TCR beta chains cytomegalovirus-associated. Near-uniform donor sequencing depth was presumed by presence/absence analyses. A later examination showed that TCR association rates differed by HLA locus, with DRB1 most and HLA-C fewest.

On this clone itself: Its target is not known.

The CDR3 is 13 amino acids. Trimming removed 11 bases at V and 1 base at J, with 14 bases between. Per germline, CDR1 MNHEY and CDR2 SVGAGI. This sequence joins TRBV6-5 and TRBJ1-1, with TRBD1 as a possible D gene (6 bases). The material sequenced was PBMCs. This TCR derives from a middle-aged woman in good health and CMV-seronegative. Written as DNA, the CDR3 is TGTGCCGTCCTGGACAGCTCGAACACTGAAGCTTTCTTT. Residues: CAVLDSSNTEAFF.